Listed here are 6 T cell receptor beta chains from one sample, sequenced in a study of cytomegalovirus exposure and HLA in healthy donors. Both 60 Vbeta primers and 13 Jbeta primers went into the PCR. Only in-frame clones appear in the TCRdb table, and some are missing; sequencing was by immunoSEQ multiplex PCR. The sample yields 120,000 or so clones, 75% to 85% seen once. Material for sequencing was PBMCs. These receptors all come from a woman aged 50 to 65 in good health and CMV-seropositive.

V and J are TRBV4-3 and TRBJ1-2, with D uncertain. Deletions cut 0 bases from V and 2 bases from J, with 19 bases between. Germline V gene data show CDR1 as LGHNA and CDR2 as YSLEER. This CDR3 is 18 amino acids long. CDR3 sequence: CASSQDFFTNSHNYGYTF. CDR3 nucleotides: TGCGCCAGCAGCCAAGATTTTTTTACTAACTCCCACAACTATGGCTACACCTTC.

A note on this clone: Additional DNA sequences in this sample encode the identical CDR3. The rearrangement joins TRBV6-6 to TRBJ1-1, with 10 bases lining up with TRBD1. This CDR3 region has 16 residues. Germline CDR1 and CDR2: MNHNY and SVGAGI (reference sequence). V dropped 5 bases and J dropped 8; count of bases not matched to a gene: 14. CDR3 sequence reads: CASSPGTGAFGTEAFF. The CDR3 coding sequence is TGTGCCAGCAGTCCCGGGACAGGGGCATTCGGCACCGAAGCTTTCTTT.

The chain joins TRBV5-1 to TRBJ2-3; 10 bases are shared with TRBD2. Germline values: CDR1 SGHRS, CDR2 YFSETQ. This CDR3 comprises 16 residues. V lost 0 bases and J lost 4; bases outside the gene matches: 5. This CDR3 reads CASSLASSGRSDTQYF. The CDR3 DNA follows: TGCGCCAGCAGCTTGGCTTCTAGCGGGAGATCAGATACGCAGTATTTT.

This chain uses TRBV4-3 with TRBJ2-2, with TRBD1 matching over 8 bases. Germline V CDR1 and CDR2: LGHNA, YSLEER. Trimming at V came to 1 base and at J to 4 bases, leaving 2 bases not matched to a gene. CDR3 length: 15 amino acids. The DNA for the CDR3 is TGCGCCAGCAGCCAAGGCGACAGGGGCACCGGGGAGCTGTTTTTT. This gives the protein CASSQGDRGTGELFF.

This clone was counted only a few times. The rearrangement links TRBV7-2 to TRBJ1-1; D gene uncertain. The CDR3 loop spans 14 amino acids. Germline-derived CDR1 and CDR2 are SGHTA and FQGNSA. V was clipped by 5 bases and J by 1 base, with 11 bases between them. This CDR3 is CASSAFPGNTEAFF. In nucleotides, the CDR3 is TGTGCCAGCAGCGCGTTTCCAGGGAACACTGAAGCTTTCTTT. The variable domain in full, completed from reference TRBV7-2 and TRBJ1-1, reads GAGVSQSPSNKVTEKGKDVELRCDPISGHTALYWYRQSLGQGLEFLIYFQGNSAPDKSGLPSDRFSAERTGGSVSTLTIQRTQQEDSAVYLCASSAFPGNTEAFFGQGTRLTVV.

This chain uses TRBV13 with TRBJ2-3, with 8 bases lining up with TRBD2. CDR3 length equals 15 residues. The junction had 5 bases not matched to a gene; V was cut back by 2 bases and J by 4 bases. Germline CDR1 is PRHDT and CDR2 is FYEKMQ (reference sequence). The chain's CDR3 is CASSLSGRAADTQYF. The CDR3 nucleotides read TGTGCCAGCAGCTTATCCGGGAGGGCCGCAGATACGCAGTATTTT. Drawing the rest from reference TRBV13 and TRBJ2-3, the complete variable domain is AAGVIQSPRHLIKEKRETATLKCYPIPRHDTVYWYQQGPGQDPQFLISFYEKMQSDKGSIPDRFSAQQFSDYHSELNMSSLELGDSALYFCASSLSGRAADTQYFGPGTRLTVL.